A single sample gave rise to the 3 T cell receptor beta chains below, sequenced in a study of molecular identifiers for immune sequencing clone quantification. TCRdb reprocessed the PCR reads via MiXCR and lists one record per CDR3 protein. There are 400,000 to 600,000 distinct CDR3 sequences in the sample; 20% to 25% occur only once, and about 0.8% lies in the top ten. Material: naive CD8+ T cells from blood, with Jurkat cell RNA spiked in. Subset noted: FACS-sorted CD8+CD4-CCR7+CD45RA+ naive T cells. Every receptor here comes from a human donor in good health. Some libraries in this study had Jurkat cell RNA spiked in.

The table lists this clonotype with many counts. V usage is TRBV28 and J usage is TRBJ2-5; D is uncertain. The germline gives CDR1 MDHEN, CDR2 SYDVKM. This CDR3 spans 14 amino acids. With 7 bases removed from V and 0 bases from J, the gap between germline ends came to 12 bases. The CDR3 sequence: CASTQVWNQETQYF. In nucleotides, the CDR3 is TGTGCCAGCACCCAAGTATGGAACCAAGAGACCCAGTACTTC. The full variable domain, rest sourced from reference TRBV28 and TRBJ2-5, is DVKVTQSSRYLVKRTGEKVFLECVQDMDHENMFWYRQDPGLGLRLIYFSYDVKMKEKGDIPEGYSVSREKKERFSLILESASTNQTSMYLCASTQVWNQETQYFGPGTRLLVL.

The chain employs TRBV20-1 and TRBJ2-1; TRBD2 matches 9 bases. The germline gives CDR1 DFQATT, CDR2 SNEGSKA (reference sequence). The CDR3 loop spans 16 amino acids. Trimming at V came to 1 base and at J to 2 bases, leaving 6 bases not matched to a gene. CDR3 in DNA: TGCAGTGCTAGAGGCCCGGGACTAGCTCCCTACAATGAGCAGTTCTTC. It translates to CSARGPGLAPYNEQFF.

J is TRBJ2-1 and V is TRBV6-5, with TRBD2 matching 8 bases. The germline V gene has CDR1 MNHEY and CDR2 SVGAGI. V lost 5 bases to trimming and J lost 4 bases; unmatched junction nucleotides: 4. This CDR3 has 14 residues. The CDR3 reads CASSIAGRYNEQFF. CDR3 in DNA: TGTGCCAGCAGTATAGCGGGGAGATACAATGAGCAGTTCTTC.